The 14 T cell receptor beta chains presented below share a single source sample, sequenced in a study of T cells in localized non-small cell lung cancer. The data were produced by immunoSEQ multiplex PCR, yet TCRdb's version contains in-frame clones alone and is incomplete. Of tens of thousands of clones in the sample, 70% to 90% are singletons; the top ten hold roughly 12%. This sample comprised peripheral blood, obtained before any cancer treatment. The receptors were sampled from a female donor of 60 years or more with stage I lung adenocarcinoma.

The J gene is TRBJ1-2, the V gene TRBV11-2, with TRBD1 matching 7 bases. Trimming cost V 2 bases and J 7 bases; bases outside gene matches: 13. The CDR3 extends over 16 amino acids. Germline V CDR1 and CDR2: SGHAT, FQNNGV. CDR3 DNA sequence: TGTGCCAGCAGCTTATCTGCATACCTGGCAGGGGGTGGCTACACCTTC. Amino acids: CASSLSAYLAGGGYTF.

The CDR3 region has the DNA TGTGCCATCAGGTTACAGGGCGACACCGGGGAGCTGTTTTTT. Translated, it gives CAIRLQGDTGELFF. The chain is built from TRBV10-3 and TRBJ2-2; D perhaps matches TRBD1 (6 bases). Deletions cut 6 bases from V and 3 bases from J, with 11 bases between. From germline, CDR1 is ENHRY and CDR2 SYGVKD. The CDR3 extends over 14 amino acids.

CDR3 region: CASSPKPRAVRGLWNEQFF. CDR3 DNA sequence: TGTGCCAGCAGTCCTAAACCCCGCGCCGTTAGGGGACTGTGGAATGAGCAGTTCTTC. The chain has TRBV2 and TRBJ2-1; D perhaps matches TRBD2 (6 bases). Germline CDR1 reads SNHLY; CDR2 reads FYNNEI. The CDR3 has 19 amino acids. The V gene lost 5 bases and the J gene lost 7 bases, with 30 bases spanning the gap.

The chain links TRBV11-3 to TRBJ2-2; 10 nucleotides line up with TRBD2. The V segment lost 0 bases and the J segment 2 bases; nucleotides outside the gene matches: 9. This CDR3 comprises 19 residues. CDR1 and CDR2 from the germline V gene are SGHNT and YENEEA. The CDR3 region has the DNA TGTGCCAGCAGCTTAGATCCATTTAGCGGGAGGTATAACACCGGGGAGCTGTTTTTT. Amino acid sequence: CASSLDPFSGRYNTGELFF.

The chain couples TRBV5-1 to TRBJ1-4; TRBD1 is a possible D gene (5 bases). Germline-derived CDR1 and CDR2 are SGHRS and YFSETQ. With 4 bases removed from V and 8 bases from J, the gap between germline ends came to 12 bases. The CDR3 is 13 amino acids. CDR3 loop: CASSKGSTEKLFF. For the CDR3, the DNA is TGCGCCAGCAGCAAGGGGTCGACCGAAAAACTGTTTTTT.

CDR3 DNA: TGTGCCAGCAGTGAAGTGGGGGGCGCGGGCTATGGCTACACCTTC. Its protein is CASSEVGGAGYGYTF. The V gene is TRBV6-1, the J gene TRBJ1-2, with D perhaps TRBD1 (6 bases). This CDR3 region has 15 residues. Trimming shortened V by 1 base and J by 4 bases, and 13 bases separated the two germline ends. Germline CDR1 is MNHNS and CDR2 is SASEGT.

The V and J genes are TRBV28 and TRBJ2-5; D perhaps matches TRBD2 (6 bases). From germline, CDR1 is MDHEN and CDR2 SYDVKM. V lost 9 bases and J lost 7, with 18 bases in between. The CDR3 is made up of 13 amino acids. This CDR3 is CASSQGGEGTQYF. The CDR3 nucleotides are TGTGCCAGTAGCCAGGGAGGCGAGGGGACCCAGTACTTC.

The J gene is TRBJ2-3, the V gene TRBV9; TRBD2 matches at 7 bases. The CDR3 totals 16 residues. V shed 0 bases, J shed 5 bases, and the junction held 9 bases outside the gene matches. Looked up from germline, CDR1 is SGDLS and CDR2 is YYNGEE. The CDR3 here is CASSVVSGMGGDTQYF. Here the CDR3 DNA reads TGTGCCAGCAGCGTAGTGAGCGGGATGGGCGGAGATACGCAGTATTTT.

The chain employs TRBV28 and TRBJ2-7, with 8 bases aligning to TRBD2. Trimming at V came to 6 bases and at J to 0 bases, leaving 7 bases not matched to a gene. Per germline, CDR1 MDHEN and CDR2 SYDVKM. The CDR3 runs 15 residues. The CDR3, as DNA: TGTGCCAGCAGACGTACTAGCGGCCCCTCCTACGAGCAGTACTTC. This translates into CASRRTSGPSYEQYF.

The chain combines TRBV4-1 with TRBJ2-6, with 7 bases that match TRBD1. Germline V lookup: CDR1 MGHRA, CDR2 YSYEKL. V shed 3 bases and J 4 bases; nucleotides not matched to a gene: 18. The CDR3 consists of 20 residues. The DNA of the CDR3 is TGCGCCAGCAGCCAGGATAACGGACAGGCTAAATCTCTCGGGGCCAACGTCCTGACTTTC. This sequence encodes CASSQDNGQAKSLGANVLTF.

The chain couples TRBV6-5 to TRBJ2-3; 9 bases are a match to TRBD2. The germline CDR1 and CDR2 sequences are MNHEY and SVGAGI. This CDR3 contains 15 residues. Trimming at V came to 6 bases and at J to 1 base, leaving 5 bases not matched to a gene. DNA of the CDR3: TGTGCCAGCAGCCGCGGGGGGGCGGGCACAGATACGCAGTATTTT. Encoded protein: CASSRGGAGTDTQYF.

The V and J genes are TRBV5-4 and TRBJ2-2; perhaps D is TRBD1 or TRBD2 (6 bases each). V was shortened by 5 bases and J by 1 base, with 9 bases between the two germline ends. Germline values: CDR1 SGHNT, CDR2 YYREEE (reference sequence). The CDR3 sequence is 14 residues long. CDR3 nucleotide sequence: TGTGCCAGCAGGCGGGACATGAACACCGGGGAGCTGTTTTTT. Its protein is CASRRDMNTGELFF.

This clone was observed a handful of times. The chain joins TRBV6-5 to TRBJ1-2, with 7 bases aligning to TRBD1. The CDR3 extends over 13 amino acids. V dropped 6 bases and J dropped 5; count of bases not matched to a gene: 6. Germline loops: CDR1 MNHEY, CDR2 SVGAGI. CDR3 sequence reads: CASSQTGRYGYTF. The CDR3 nucleotides read TGTGCCAGCAGCCAGACAGGGAGGTATGGCTACACCTTC.

This clone was counted a single time. This chain connects TRBV25-1 to TRBJ1-1, with 7 bases fitting TRBD1. The trim removed 8 bases at V and 1 base at J, leaving 7 bases unmatched. CDR1 MGHDK and CDR2 SYGVNS come from the germline V gene. This CDR3 has 14 residues. The CDR3 DNA follows: TGTGCCAGCCGGAGACAGGGAGAGAACACTGAAGCTTTCTTT. Its protein is CASRRQGENTEAFF.